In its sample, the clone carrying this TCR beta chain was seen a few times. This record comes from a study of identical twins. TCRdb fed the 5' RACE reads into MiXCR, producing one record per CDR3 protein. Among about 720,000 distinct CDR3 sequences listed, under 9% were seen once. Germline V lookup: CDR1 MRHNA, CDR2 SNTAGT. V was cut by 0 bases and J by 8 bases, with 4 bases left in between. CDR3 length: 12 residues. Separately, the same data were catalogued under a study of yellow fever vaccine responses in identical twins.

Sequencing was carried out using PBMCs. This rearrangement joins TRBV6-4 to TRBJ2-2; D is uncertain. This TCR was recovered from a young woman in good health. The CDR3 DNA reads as TGTGCCAGCAGTGACTCCATTGGGGAGCTGTTTTTT. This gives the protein CASSDSIGELFF.